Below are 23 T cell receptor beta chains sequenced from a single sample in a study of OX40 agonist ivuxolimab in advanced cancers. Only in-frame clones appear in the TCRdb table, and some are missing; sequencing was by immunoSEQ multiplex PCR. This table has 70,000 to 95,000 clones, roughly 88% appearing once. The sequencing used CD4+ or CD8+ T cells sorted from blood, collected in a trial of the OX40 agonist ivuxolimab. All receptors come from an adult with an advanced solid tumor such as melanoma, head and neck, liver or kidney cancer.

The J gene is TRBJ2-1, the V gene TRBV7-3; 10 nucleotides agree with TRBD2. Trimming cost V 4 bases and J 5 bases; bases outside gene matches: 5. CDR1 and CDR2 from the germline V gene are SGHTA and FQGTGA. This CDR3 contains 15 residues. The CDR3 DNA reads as TGTGCCAGCAGCTCATTAGCGGGAGGAAACAATGAGCAGTTCTTC. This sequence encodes CASSSLAGGNNEQFF.

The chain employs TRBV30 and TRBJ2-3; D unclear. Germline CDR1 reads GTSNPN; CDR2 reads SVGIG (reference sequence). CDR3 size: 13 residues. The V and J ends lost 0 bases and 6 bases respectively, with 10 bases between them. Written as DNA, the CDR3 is TGTGCCTGGAGTGTGAGCCTGGGGGATACGCAGTATTTT. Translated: CAWSVSLGDTQYF.

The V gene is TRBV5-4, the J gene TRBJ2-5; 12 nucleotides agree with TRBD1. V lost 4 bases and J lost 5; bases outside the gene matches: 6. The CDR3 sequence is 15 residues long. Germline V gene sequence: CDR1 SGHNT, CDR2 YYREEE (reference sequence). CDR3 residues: CASSLPGTGGETQYF. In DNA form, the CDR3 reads TGTGCCAGCAGCCTTCCCGGGACAGGGGGCGAGACCCAGTACTTC.

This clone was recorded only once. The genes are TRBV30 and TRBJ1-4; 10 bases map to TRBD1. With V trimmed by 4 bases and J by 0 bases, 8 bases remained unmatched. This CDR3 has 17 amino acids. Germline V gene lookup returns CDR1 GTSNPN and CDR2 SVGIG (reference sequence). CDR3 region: CAWKGGTGDATNEKLFF. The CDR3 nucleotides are TGTGCCTGGAAGGGAGGGACAGGGGACGCAACTAATGAAAAACTGTTTTTT.

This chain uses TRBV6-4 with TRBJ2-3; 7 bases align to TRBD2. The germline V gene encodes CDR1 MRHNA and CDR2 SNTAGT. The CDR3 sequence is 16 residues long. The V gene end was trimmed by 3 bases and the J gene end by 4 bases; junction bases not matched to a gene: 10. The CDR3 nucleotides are TGTGCCAGCAGTGAATACCATAAGGGAGGGGCAGATACGCAGTATTTT. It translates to CASSEYHKGGADTQYF.

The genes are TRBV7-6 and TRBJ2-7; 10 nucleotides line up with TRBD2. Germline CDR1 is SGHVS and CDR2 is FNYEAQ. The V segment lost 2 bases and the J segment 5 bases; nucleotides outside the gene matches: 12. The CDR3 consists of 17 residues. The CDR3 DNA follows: TGTGCCAGCAGCTTAATCGAGAGCGGGAGGGCCGTCAACGAGCAGTACTTC. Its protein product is CASSLIESGRAVNEQYF.

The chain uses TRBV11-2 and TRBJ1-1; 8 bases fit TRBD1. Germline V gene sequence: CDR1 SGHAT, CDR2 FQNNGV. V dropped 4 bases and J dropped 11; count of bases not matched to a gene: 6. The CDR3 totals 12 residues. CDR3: CASSSTGGIAFF. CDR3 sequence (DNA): TGTGCCAGCAGCTCTACAGGGGGTATCGCTTTCTTT.

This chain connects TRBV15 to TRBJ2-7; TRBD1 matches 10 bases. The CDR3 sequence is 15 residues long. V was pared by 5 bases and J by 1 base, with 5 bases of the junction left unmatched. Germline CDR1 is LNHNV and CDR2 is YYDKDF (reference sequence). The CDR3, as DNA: TGTGCCACCAGCGGCCGACAGGGGGCGTCCTACGAGCAGTACTTC. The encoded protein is CATSGRQGASYEQYF.

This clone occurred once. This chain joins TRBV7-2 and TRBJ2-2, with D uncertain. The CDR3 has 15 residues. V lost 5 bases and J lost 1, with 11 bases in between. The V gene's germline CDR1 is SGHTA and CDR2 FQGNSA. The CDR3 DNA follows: TGTGCCAGCAGCCTTCAATGGGGGAACACCGGGGAGCTGTTTTTT. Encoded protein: CASSLQWGNTGELFF.

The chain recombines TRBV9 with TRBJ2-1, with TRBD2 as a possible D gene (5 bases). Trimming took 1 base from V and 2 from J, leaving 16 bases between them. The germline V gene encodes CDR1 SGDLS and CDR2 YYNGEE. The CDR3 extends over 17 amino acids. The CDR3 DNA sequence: TGTGCCAGCAGCGTATTTGGCCTAGCAACCACCTACAATGAGCAGTTCTTC. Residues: CASSVFGLATTYNEQFF. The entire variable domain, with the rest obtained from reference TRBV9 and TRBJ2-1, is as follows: DSGVTQTPKHLITATGQRVTLRCSPRSGDLSVYWYQQSLDQGLQFLIQYYNGEERAKGNILERFSAQQFPDLHSELNLSSLELGDSALYFCASSVFGLATTYNEQFFGPGTRLTVL.

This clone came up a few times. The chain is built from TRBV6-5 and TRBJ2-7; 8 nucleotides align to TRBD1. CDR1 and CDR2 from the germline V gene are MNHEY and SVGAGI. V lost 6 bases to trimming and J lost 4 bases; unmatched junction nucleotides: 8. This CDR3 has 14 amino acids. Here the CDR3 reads CASSLNRGVYEQYF. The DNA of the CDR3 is TGTGCCAGCAGCTTAAACAGGGGGGTTTACGAGCAGTACTTC.

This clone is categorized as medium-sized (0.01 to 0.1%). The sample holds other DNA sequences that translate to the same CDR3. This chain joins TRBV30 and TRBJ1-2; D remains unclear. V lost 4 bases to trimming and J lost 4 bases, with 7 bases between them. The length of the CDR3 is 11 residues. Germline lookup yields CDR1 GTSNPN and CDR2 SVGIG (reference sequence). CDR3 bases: TGTGCCTGGACGGCAGCCTATGGCTACACCTTC. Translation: CAWTAAYGYTF. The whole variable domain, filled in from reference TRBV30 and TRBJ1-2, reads SQTIHQWPATLVQPVGSPLSLECTVEGTSNPNLYWYRQAAGRGLQLLFYSVGIGQISSEVPQNLSASRPQDRQFILSSKKLLLSDSGFYLCAWTAAYGYTFGSGTRLTVV.

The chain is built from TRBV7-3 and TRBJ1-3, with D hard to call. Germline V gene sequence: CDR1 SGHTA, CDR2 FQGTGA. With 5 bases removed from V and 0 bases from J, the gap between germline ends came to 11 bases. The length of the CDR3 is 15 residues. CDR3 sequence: CASSEGRSSGNTIYF. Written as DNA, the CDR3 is TGTGCCAGCAGCGAAGGACGGTCCTCTGGAAACACCATATATTTT.

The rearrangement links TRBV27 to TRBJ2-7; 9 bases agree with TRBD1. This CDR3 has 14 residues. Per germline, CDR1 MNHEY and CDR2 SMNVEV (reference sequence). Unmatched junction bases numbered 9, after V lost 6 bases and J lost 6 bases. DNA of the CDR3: TGTGCCAGCAGGTCACGGGACAGGGTTAGCGAGCAGTACTTC. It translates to CASRSRDRVSEQYF.

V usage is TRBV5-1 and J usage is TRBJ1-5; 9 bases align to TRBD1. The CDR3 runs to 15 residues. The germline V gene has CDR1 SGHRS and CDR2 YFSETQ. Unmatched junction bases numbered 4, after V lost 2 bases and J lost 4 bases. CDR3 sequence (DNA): TGCGCCAGCAGCTTAGAGGGACAGGGTAATCAGCCCCAGCATTTT. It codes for CASSLEGQGNQPQHF.

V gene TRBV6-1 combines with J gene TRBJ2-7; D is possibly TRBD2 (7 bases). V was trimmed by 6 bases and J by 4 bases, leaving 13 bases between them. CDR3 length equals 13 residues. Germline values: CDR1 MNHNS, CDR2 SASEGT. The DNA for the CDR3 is TGTGCCAGCAGGACCGGGGGGCTTTACGAGCAGTACTTC. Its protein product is CASRTGGLYEQYF.

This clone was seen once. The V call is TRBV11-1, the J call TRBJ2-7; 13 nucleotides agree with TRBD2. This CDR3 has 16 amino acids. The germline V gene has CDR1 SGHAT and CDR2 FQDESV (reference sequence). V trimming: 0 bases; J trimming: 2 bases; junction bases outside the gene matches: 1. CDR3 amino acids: CASSLAGTSGTYEQYF. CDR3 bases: TGTGCCAGCAGCTTAGCCGGGACTAGCGGGACCTACGAGCAGTACTTC.

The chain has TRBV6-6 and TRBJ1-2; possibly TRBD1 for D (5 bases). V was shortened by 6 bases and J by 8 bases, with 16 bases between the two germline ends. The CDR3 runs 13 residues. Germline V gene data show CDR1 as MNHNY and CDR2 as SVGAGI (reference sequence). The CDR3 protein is CASSDGTFPGYTF. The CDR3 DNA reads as TGTGCCAGCAGCGACGGGACTTTTCCGGGCTACACCTTC.

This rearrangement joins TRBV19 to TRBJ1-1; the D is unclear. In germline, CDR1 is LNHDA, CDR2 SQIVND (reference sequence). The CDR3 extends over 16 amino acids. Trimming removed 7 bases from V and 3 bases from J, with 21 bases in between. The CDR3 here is CASNQGGLTSDTEAFF. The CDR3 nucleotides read TGTGCCAGTAACCAAGGCGGGTTGACATCAGACACTGAAGCTTTCTTT. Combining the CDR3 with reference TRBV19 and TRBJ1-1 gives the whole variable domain DGGITQSPKYLFRKEGQNVTLSCEQNLNHDAMYWYRQDPGQGLRLIYYSQIVNDFQKGDIAEGYSVSREKKESFPLTVTSAQKNPTAFYLCASNQGGLTSDTEAFFGQGTRLTVV.

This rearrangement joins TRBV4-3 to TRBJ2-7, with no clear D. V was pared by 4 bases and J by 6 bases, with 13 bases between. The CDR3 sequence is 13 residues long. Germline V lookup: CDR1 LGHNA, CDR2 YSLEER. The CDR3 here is CASSPEWGSEQYF. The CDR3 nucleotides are TGCGCCAGCAGCCCGGAGTGGGGTAGCGAGCAGTACTTC.

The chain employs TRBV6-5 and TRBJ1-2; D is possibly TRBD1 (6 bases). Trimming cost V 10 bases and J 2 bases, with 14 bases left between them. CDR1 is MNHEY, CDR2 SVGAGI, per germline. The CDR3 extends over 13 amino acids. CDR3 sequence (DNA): TGTGCCATTAGACAGGAGGGGAACTATGGCTACACCTTC. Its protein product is CAIRQEGNYGYTF.

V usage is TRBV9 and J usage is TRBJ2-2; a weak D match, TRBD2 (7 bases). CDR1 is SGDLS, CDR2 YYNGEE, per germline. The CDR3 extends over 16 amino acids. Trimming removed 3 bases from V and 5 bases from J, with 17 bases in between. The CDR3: CASSAVGGGRTGELFF. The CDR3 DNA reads TGTGCCAGCAGCGCTGTAGGGGGAGGGCGGACCGGGGAGCTGTTTTTT.

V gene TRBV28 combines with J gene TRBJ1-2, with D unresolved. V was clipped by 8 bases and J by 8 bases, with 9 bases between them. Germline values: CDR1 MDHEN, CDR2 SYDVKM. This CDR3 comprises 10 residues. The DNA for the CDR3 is TGTGCCAGCGGGAGCGTGGGCTACACCTTC. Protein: CASGSVGYTF.